This is a list of T cell receptor beta chains from one sample in a study of control samples from healthy donors and cancer patients. Libraries were prepared by immunoSEQ multiplex PCR; TCRdb keeps only in-frame clonotypes and omits some of them. The data hold some 130,000 clones, with about nine tenths observed a single time. Sequencing was done on a sample of blood. Source of these receptors: a young man in good health. The CDR3 runs from the conserved cysteine through the conserved F or W. Fields, in order: CDR3 protein, clone size, V gene. The size entry is marked missing in some rows and otherwise reads once, few, many or a size class.

CASSSSVGSTMEGETQYF once TRBV6-4
CASSPVLYEQYF NA TRBV7-9
CASSVEGYNEQFF NA TRBV9
CASSSTRFQGHNEQFF NA TRBV27
CASSDSQDNSPLHF NA TRBV6-1
CASSPQGRAEAFF few TRBV3-1/TRBV3-2
CASSEGHVNEKLFF NA TRBV9
CASSYSRQSPSPLHF NA TRBV6-5
CASGQGGQFF NA TRBV2
CASDRGTRGPLSTGELFF NA TRBV9
CASSGNSPWTGGFYGYTF NA TRBV3-1/TRBV3-2
CAWGGDRDQPQHF NA TRBV30
CASRAIRLAGETQYF once TRBV2
CAWSERNEQFF NA TRBV30
CASSLTGIGATNEKLFF NA TRBV13
CASSQPLAGGGETQYF NA TRBV3-1/TRBV3-2
CASGTPRSGNTIYF NA TRBV2
CASSARGLTEAFF NA TRBV9
CASSLGAGALYEQYF NA TRBV11-2
CASSAASPGGTEAFF NA TRBV10-1
CASKSGNTIYF NA TRBV12-3/TRBV12-4
CASSGTGELFF NA TRBV9
CASSYRDRGGQYF NA TRBV6-5
CASSFVRVGAITGELFF once TRBV7-9